The clone carrying this T cell receptor beta chain occurred a few times. Its target is not known. Conversion of TCR transcripts into cDNA relied on 5'RACE template switching, which added a universal primer site and UMIs. TCRdb itself ran the 5' RACE reads through MiXCR, one entry per CDR3 protein. The sample carries about 350,000 distinct CDR3 sequences, around 10% recorded once. Trimming cost V 5 bases and J 2 bases, with 4 bases left between them. This CDR3 has 12 amino acids. CDR1 and CDR2 from the germline V gene are MNHEY and SVGAGI. The data derive from a study of T cells after yellow fever vaccination. Notes on the study in general: Most primary-vaccination clones reappeared after the booster (approximately 95% CD4, about 88% CD8). Overlap between CD4 and CD8 compartments was detected for a small share of clonotypes.

The genes are TRBV6-5 and TRBJ1-3; D is uncertain. This clonotype was sampled from a man aged 18 to 30 who received the YFV17D yellow fever vaccine. This specimen was PBMCs, taken on the day of the first yellow fever vaccination. Here the CDR3 reads CASSTTGNTIYF. The DNA for the CDR3 is TGTGCCAGCAGTACCACTGGAAACACCATATATTTT.